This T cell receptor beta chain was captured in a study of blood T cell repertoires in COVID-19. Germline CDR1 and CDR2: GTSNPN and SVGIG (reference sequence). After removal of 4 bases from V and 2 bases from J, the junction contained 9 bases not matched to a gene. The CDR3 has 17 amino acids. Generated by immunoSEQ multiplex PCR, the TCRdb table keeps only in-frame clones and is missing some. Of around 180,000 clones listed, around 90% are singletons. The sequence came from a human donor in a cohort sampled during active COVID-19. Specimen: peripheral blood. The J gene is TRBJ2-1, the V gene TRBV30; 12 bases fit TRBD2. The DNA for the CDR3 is TGTGCCTGGAATGACCCTAGGACTAGCGGGACCTACAATGAGCAGTTCTTC. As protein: CAWNDPRTSGTYNEQFF.